The next 17 T cell receptor beta chains were all read from a single sample in a study of regulatory T cells in long-lasting Graves disease. Described time point: newly diagnosed GD, antithyroid drugs for less than 3 months. After RNA was extracted from PBMCs, the TCR library was made from it. Building the TCR beta libraries relied on iRepertoire HTBI primers, and CDR3 regions underwent Arm-PCR. TCRdb re-called the multiplex PCR reads with MiXCR, one entry per CDR3 protein. This table has under 700,000 distinct CDR3 sequences, roughly 16% appearing once. Separately, the same data were catalogued under a study of T cells in Graves' hyperthyroidism and ophthalmopathy.

Here the sequenced sample was peripheral blood mononuclear cells (PBMCs), taken at new diagnosis, from a patient treated with antithyroid drugs. The receptors were sampled from a middle-aged woman with Graves disease.

This clonotype was seen repeatedly, ten times or more. The CDR3 loop is CASSSLAEYEQFF. CDR3 in DNA: TGCGCCAGCAGCTCTCTAGCGGAGTATGAGCAGTTCTTC. The V and J genes are TRBV5-1 and TRBJ2-1, with 7 positions matching TRBD2. This CDR3 region has 13 residues. Germline CDR1 is SGHRS and CDR2 is YFSETQ. Trimming cost V 3 bases and J 8 bases; bases outside gene matches: 5.

This clonotype was detected ten times or more. The chain recombines TRBV6-5 with TRBJ1-1; D unresolved. The germline CDR1 and CDR2 sequences are MNHEY and SVGAGI. The CDR3 contains 17 residues. The V end was cut by 0 bases, the J end by 0 bases, with 14 bases between. The CDR3 nucleotides are TGTGCCAGCAGTTACTCTCTGGGGTCCCTCATGAACACTGAAGCTTTCTTT. It yields the protein CASSYSLGSLMNTEAFF.

Details on this clonotype: An end of the junction does not agree with germline; a read error may underlie this. This sequence joins TRBV3-1 and TRBJ2-7; D gene uncertain. The CDR3 spans 14 residues. Germline-derived CDR1 and CDR2 are LGHDT and YNNKEL (reference sequence). CDR3 protein: CASSQDPRVSEQYF. The CDR3 nucleotides are TGTGCCAGCAGTCAAGATCCCCGTGTATCCGAGCAGTACTTC.

This clonotype was picked up many times. The chain recombines TRBV12-3 or TRBV12-4 with TRBJ1-5; perhaps TRBD1 as D (5 bases). The CDR3 contains 13 residues. The V end was cut by 5 bases, the J end by 5 bases, with 10 bases between. CDR3 in amino acids: CASSRQKDQPQHF. CDR3 DNA sequence: TGTGCCAGCAGTCGACAGAAGGATCAGCCCCAGCATTTT.

Only a few counts were recorded for this clonotype. This chain connects TRBV20-1 to TRBJ2-7; TRBD1 is a possible D gene (6 bases). Trimming removed 6 bases from V and 4 bases from J, with 13 bases in between. CDR1 is DFQATT and CDR2 is SNEGSKA in the germline V gene (reference sequence). This CDR3 is 12 amino acids long. The DNA for the CDR3 is TGCAGTGCAGGTGGGGGCGGGTACGAGCAGTACTTC. Encoded protein: CSAGGGGYEQYF.

In this sample, this clonotype turned up many times. The CDR3 nucleotides read TGTGCCAGCTCACCCCTTGGGGGCCTTGAAAAACTGTTTTTT. Protein sequence: CASSPLGGLEKLFF. The rearrangement joins TRBV18 to TRBJ1-4; D possibly corresponds to TRBD1 (6 bases). Trimming stripped 3 bases from V and 7 bases from J, with 12 bases between. Per germline, CDR1 KGHSH and CDR2 LQKENI. The CDR3 is made up of 14 amino acids.

The rearrangement links TRBV28 to TRBJ1-5, with D possibly TRBD1 on 5 matching bases. V gave up 6 bases and J gave up 3 bases, with 18 bases separating them. The CDR3 has 16 residues. CDR1 is MDHEN and CDR2 is SYDVKM in the germline V gene. CDR3 loop: CASRPGGTLSNQPQHF. The CDR3 DNA reads TGTGCCAGCAGACCCGGAGGGACCCTTTCCAATCAGCCCCAGCATTTT. Complete variable domain (other parts from reference TRBV28 and TRBJ1-5): DVKVTQSSRYLVKRTGEKVFLECVQDMDHENMFWYRQDPGLGLRLIYFSYDVKMKEKGDIPEGYSVSREKKERFSLILESASTNQTSMYLCASRPGGTLSNQPQHFGDGTRLSIL.

This chain uses TRBV19 with TRBJ2-4; unclear D gene. In germline, CDR1 is LNHDA, CDR2 SQIVND (reference sequence). Trimming shortened V by 3 bases and J by 2 bases, and 2 bases separated the two germline ends. There are 12 residues in the CDR3. The DNA for the CDR3 is TGTGCCAGTAGTATCCCCAAAAACATTCAGTACTTC. Translation gives CASSIPKNIQYF.

The chain has TRBV18 and TRBJ1-4, with 7 bases fitting TRBD1. The V gene end was trimmed by 1 base and the J gene end by 5 bases; junction bases not matched to a gene: 4. Germline V CDR1 and CDR2: KGHSH, LQKENI. The CDR3 length is 15 residues. In DNA, the CDR3 is TGTGCCAGCTCACCACGGAGGGACAGCAATGAAAAACTGTTTTTT. This gives the protein CASSPRRDSNEKLFF.

The chain uses TRBV7-9 and TRBJ2-7; tentatively, D is TRBD2 (7 bases). CDR3 length equals 14 residues. Germline V gene data show CDR1 as SEHNR and CDR2 as FQNEAQ (reference sequence). V lost 0 bases and J 5 bases, leaving 11 bases between the germline ends. CDR3 amino acids: CASSLAGGPNEQYF. The CDR3 DNA is TGTGCCAGCAGCTTAGCGGGGGGGCCGAACGAGCAGTACTTC.

At least ten counts were recorded for this clonotype. The chain is built from TRBV3-1 and TRBJ2-7; D is possibly TRBD2 (5 bases). The CDR3 length is 12 residues. With 4 bases removed from V and 3 bases from J, the gap between germline ends came to 7 bases. In germline, CDR1 is LGHDT, CDR2 YNNKEL (reference sequence). The CDR3 sequence is CASSPRDYEQYF. CDR3 in DNA: TGTGCCAGCAGCCCCCGGGACTACGAGCAGTACTTC.

This clonotype was observed a handful of times. V gene TRBV6-2 or TRBV6-3 combines with J gene TRBJ1-1; D unresolved. CDR3 length: 13 amino acids. V was pared by 2 bases and J by 4 bases, with 8 bases between. Germline lookup yields CDR1 MNHEY and CDR2 SVGEGT. The CDR3: CASSYDWRTEAFF. DNA of the CDR3: TGTGCCAGCAGTTACGATTGGCGCACTGAAGCTTTCTTT.

The rearrangement joins TRBV9 to TRBJ2-7; D may match TRBD1 or TRBD2 (5 bases each). CDR3 length: 13 amino acids. Trimming pared 0 bases from V and 5 bases from J, leaving 9 bases between. Germline V gives CDR1 SGDLS, CDR2 YYNGEE. The CDR3 bases are TGTGCCAGCAGCGTAGAATGGGGGAACGAGCAGTACTTC. It specifies CASSVEWGNEQYF. Complete variable domain (other parts from reference TRBV9 and TRBJ2-7): DSGVTQTPKHLITATGQRVTLRCSPRSGDLSVYWYQQSLDQGLQFLIQYYNGEERAKGNILERFSAQQFPDLHSELNLSSLELGDSALYFCASSVEWGNEQYFGPGTRLTVT.

This clonotype was picked up a small number of times. This rearrangement joins TRBV6-1 to TRBJ1-4; a weak D match, TRBD1 (5 bases). Germline V gene data show CDR1 as MNHNS and CDR2 as SASEGT. Trimming stripped 7 bases from V and 0 bases from J, with 15 bases between. CDR3 size: 16 residues. CDR3 nucleotide sequence: TGTGCCAGCACCCTCGGGGCCGACGCAACTAATGAAAAACTGTTTTTT. This translates into CASTLGADATNEKLFF.

This clonotype has a count of ten or more. The genes are TRBV6-5 and TRBJ1-5, with D maybe TRBD1 (5 bases). CDR1 is MNHEY, CDR2 SVGAGI, per germline. Trimming stripped 0 bases from V and 5 bases from J, with 17 bases between. The CDR3 spans 17 residues. CDR3 sequence: CASSYSPRASFHQPQHF. The CDR3 DNA reads as TGTGCCAGCAGTTACTCGCCCAGGGCCAGTTTTCATCAGCCCCAGCATTTT.

The chain uses TRBV27 and TRBJ1-3; a weak D match, TRBD1 (6 bases). Trimming removed 5 bases at V and 9 bases at J, with 20 bases between. The CDR3 covers 15 residues. The germline V gene has CDR1 MNHEY and CDR2 SMNVEV (reference sequence). The CDR3 DNA is TGTGCCAGCAGTCCCCCAGGGACATCCGGGGGCACCATATATTTT. Its protein product is CASSPPGTSGGTIYF.

This clonotype came up many times. The rearrangement uses TRBV30 and TRBJ1-1, with 9 bases fitting TRBD1. V was clipped by 7 bases and J by 6 bases; unmatched bases: 3. Per the germline V gene, CDR1 is GTSNPN and CDR2 is SVGIG (reference sequence). The CDR3 extends over 11 amino acids. The CDR3 here is CASTGGAEAFF. The CDR3 coding sequence is TGTGCCTCGACAGGGGGGGCTGAAGCTTTCTTT. The variable domain in full, with the rest retrieved from reference TRBV30 and TRBJ1-1, is SQTIHQWPATLVQPVGSPLSLECTVEGTSNPNLYWYRQAAGRGLQLLFYSVGIGQISSEVPQNLSASRPQDRQFILSSKKLLLSDSGFYLCASTGGAEAFFGQGTRLTVV.